Presented here are 25 T cell receptor beta chains from one specimen sequenced in a study of blood T cell repertoires in COVID-19. Some clones are missing from TCRdb's copy, which holds only in-frame ones; the method was immunoSEQ multiplex PCR. The sample has 90,000 to 100,000 clones, 90% seen once. Material for sequencing was peripheral blood. All receptors come from a man aged 50 or older with acute or convalescent COVID-19.

The J gene is TRBJ2-1, the V gene TRBV6-6; 8 nucleotides agree with TRBD1. CDR3 length equals 13 residues. V shed 6 bases and J 10 bases; nucleotides not matched to a gene: 8. Germline-derived CDR1 and CDR2 are MNHNY and SVGAGI (reference sequence). CDR3 nucleotide sequence: TGTGCCAGCAGACCCCTGGACAGGGCAGAGCAGTTCTTC. Encoded protein: CASRPLDRAEQFF.

This clone appeared a single time. The genes are TRBV2 and TRBJ2-7, with D perhaps TRBD2 (5 bases). Between the trimmed V and J ends, which lost 6 bases and 0 bases, there was a span of 12 bases. The CDR3 totals 14 residues. CDR1 is SNHLY, CDR2 FYNNEI, per germline. The DNA of the CDR3 is TGTGCCAGCAGATTGGCGGGCGGCTCCTACGAGCAGTACTTC. Amino acids: CASRLAGGSYEQYF. Full variable domain (remainder filled in from reference TRBV2 and TRBJ2-7): EPEVTQTPSHQVTQMGQEVILRCVPISNHLYFYWYRQILGQKVEFLVSFYNNEISEKSEIFDDQFSVERPDGSNFTLKIRSTKLEDSAMYFCASRLAGGSYEQYFGPGTRLTVT.

This chain links TRBV7-2 with TRBJ1-1, with TRBD1 matching over 12 bases. CDR1 and CDR2 (germline): SGHTA, FQGNSA. The J segment lost 2 bases and the V segment lost 5 bases, leaving 15 bases of the junction unmatched. This CDR3 region has 19 residues. The CDR3 region is CASSVPGQGAQVRNTEAFF. CDR3 nucleotide sequence: TGTGCCAGCAGCGTCCCGGGACAGGGGGCGCAGGTTCGCAACACTGAAGCTTTCTTT.

This clone was detected only once. V gene TRBV4-2 combines with J gene TRBJ2-7, with 7 bases matching TRBD2. With V trimmed by 0 bases and J by 0 bases, 2 bases remained unmatched. Germline V gives CDR1 LGHNA, CDR2 YNFKEQ. This CDR3 contains 15 residues. CDR3 loop: CASSQDTSASYEQYF. The CDR3 region has the DNA TGTGCCAGCAGCCAAGATACTAGCGCCTCCTACGAGCAGTACTTC.

V and J are TRBV4-2 and TRBJ2-5; 13 positions match TRBD2. V lost 4 bases and J lost 4; bases outside the gene matches: 6. Germline CDR1 reads LGHNA; CDR2 reads YNFKEQ. The CDR3 has 16 amino acids. CDR3 sequence reads: CASSRRTSGSLETQYF. The CDR3 coding sequence is TGTGCCAGCAGCCGTCGGACTAGCGGGAGTCTAGAGACCCAGTACTTC.

The genes are TRBV9 and TRBJ2-5; TRBD2 matches at 9 bases. CDR1 and CDR2 (germline): SGDLS, YYNGEE. This CDR3 has 16 amino acids. After removal of 0 bases from V and 3 bases from J, the junction contained 6 bases not matched to a gene. CDR3 loop: CASSVAAGGLKETQYF. Written as DNA, the CDR3 is TGTGCCAGCAGCGTAGCAGCGGGAGGTTTGAAAGAGACCCAGTACTTC.

CDR3 DNA sequence: TGTGCCAGTAGTGAGGGGTTTGCGGGAGGGCCTCGGGAGACCCAGTACTTC. It translates to CASSEGFAGGPRETQYF. The chain uses TRBV19 and TRBJ2-5, with TRBD2 matching 9 bases. In germline, CDR1 is LNHDA, CDR2 SQIVND (reference sequence). With V trimmed by 5 bases and J by 5 bases, 15 bases remained unmatched. The CDR3 covers 17 residues.

Only one count was recorded for this clone. This chain joins TRBV4-2 and TRBJ2-7, with 12 positions matching TRBD2. Germline V gene lookup returns CDR1 LGHNA and CDR2 YNFKEQ. The CDR3 runs 18 residues. V dropped 0 bases and J dropped 5; count of bases not matched to a gene: 11. CDR3 nucleotides: TGTGCCAGCAGCCAAGATCCCAGCCGACTAGCGGGAGCAAACGAGCAGTACTTC. This translates into CASSQDPSRLAGANEQYF.

The V and J genes are TRBV3-1 (or the pseudogene TRBV3-2) and TRBJ1-6; the match to TRBD1 covers 8 bases. Germline CDR1 reads LGHDT; CDR2 reads YNNKEL (reference sequence). There are 14 residues in the CDR3. V shed 6 bases and J 6 bases; nucleotides not matched to a gene: 4. For the CDR3, the DNA is TGTGCCAGCAGAGACAGGGGATCTAATTCACCCCTCCACTTT. Amino acids: CASRDRGSNSPLHF.

This clone was recorded once. The rearrangement joins TRBV6-4 to TRBJ2-5; 7 nucleotides match TRBD2. After removal of 3 bases from V and 1 base from J, the junction contained 8 bases not matched to a gene. Per germline, CDR1 MRHNA and CDR2 SNTAGT. This CDR3 region has 16 residues. CDR3 loop: CASSEGLAECQETQYF. The CDR3 DNA is TGTGCCAGCAGTGAAGGCCTAGCGGAGTGCCAAGAGACCCAGTACTTC.

This sequence joins TRBV5-5 and TRBJ1-1; D remains unclear. V lost 4 bases to trimming and J lost 0 bases, with 10 bases between them. This CDR3 has 14 amino acids. The germline CDR1 and CDR2 sequences are SGHKS and YYEKEE (reference sequence). The CDR3, as DNA: TGTGCCAGCAGCCCGACTGTTATGAACACTGAAGCTTTCTTT. Its protein is CASSPTVMNTEAFF.

CDR3: CASSPLGLNTGELFF. CDR3 DNA sequence: TGTGCCAGCTCACCACTAGGACTAAACACCGGGGAGCTGTTTTTT. This sequence joins TRBV18 and TRBJ2-2; a possible D gene is TRBD2 (6 bases). Trimming took off 1 base at V and 2 bases at J, with 8 bases between the two ends. CDR1 KGHSH and CDR2 LQKENI come from the germline V gene. The CDR3 loop spans 15 amino acids.

The chain joins TRBV11-2 to TRBJ2-1, with TRBD1 matching over 9 bases. Trimming took 5 bases from V and 9 from J; bases not matched to a gene: 5. Looked up from germline, CDR1 is SGHAT and CDR2 is FQNNGV. The CDR3 sequence is 13 residues long. This CDR3 is CASSPWTGVEQFF. The CDR3 bases are TGTGCCAGCAGCCCTTGGACAGGGGTTGAGCAGTTCTTC.

The chain uses TRBV7-9 and TRBJ2-2; no firm D call. CDR1 and CDR2 from the germline V gene are SEHNR and FQNEAQ (reference sequence). Trimming stripped 0 bases from V and 7 bases from J, with 12 bases between. This CDR3 is built from 15 residues. DNA of the CDR3: TGTGCCAGCAGCTTAGCTGCCCCGACGGGCGGGGAGCTGTTTTTT. This sequence encodes CASSLAAPTGGELFF.

The chain is built from TRBV30 and TRBJ2-2, with TRBD2 matching over 14 bases. The germline gives CDR1 GTSNPN, CDR2 SVGIG (reference sequence). The CDR3 runs 15 residues. V lost 3 bases and J lost 3; bases outside the gene matches: 0. CDR3 loop: CAWRTSGRDTGELFF. The CDR3 bases are TGTGCCTGGAGGACTAGCGGGAGGGACACCGGGGAGCTGTTTTTT.

The chain combines TRBV30 with TRBJ1-4; D gene unclear. The CDR3 runs 16 residues. Germline assignment: CDR1 GTSNPN and CDR2 SVGIG (reference sequence). V was cut by 0 bases and J by 0 bases, with 11 bases left in between. The CDR3 DNA follows: TGTGCCTGGAGTGTTGGACGGACTTCAACTAATGAAAAACTGTTTTTT. Amino acids: CAWSVGRTSTNEKLFF.

The V and J genes are TRBV6-5 and TRBJ2-3, with 9 bases aligning to TRBD1. The CDR3 covers 14 residues. The trim removed 6 bases at V and 2 bases at J, leaving 3 bases unmatched. The germline V gene encodes CDR1 MNHEY and CDR2 SVGAGI. The CDR3 region is CASSRDRDTDTQYF. As DNA, the CDR3 is TGTGCCAGCAGCCGGGACAGGGACACAGATACGCAGTATTTT.

The genes are TRBV7-9 and TRBJ1-6, with D perhaps TRBD1 (6 bases). Germline V gene data show CDR1 as SEHNR and CDR2 as FQNEAQ (reference sequence). The V end lost 5 bases, the J end lost 7 bases, and 15 bases lay between the germline ends. CDR3 length: 15 residues. The CDR3 nucleotides read TGTGCCAGCAGCCTACAAGGGGGGGAAAATTCACCCCTCCACTTT. Translated, it gives CASSLQGGENSPLHF. Using reference TRBV7-9 and TRBJ1-6 for the parts outside the CDR3, the full variable domain is DTGVSQNPRHKITKRGQNVTFRCDPISEHNRLYWYRQTLGQGPEFLTYFQNEAQLEKSRLLSDRFSAERPKGSFSTLEIQRTEQGDSAMYLCASSLQGGENSPLHFGNGTRLTVT.

This chain joins TRBV6-6 and TRBJ1-1, with D possibly being TRBD1 (5 bases). Trimming took 3 bases from V and 7 from J, leaving 21 bases between them. The CDR3 contains 16 residues. Germline values: CDR1 MNHNY, CDR2 SVGAGI (reference sequence). The CDR3 bases are TGTGCCAGCAGTTATGATAGCATTACAGGAAAAGGTGAAGCTTTCTTT. It yields the protein CASSYDSITGKGEAFF.

The V gene is TRBV15, the J gene TRBJ1-2; D not certain. The CDR3 is made up of 16 amino acids. Trimming removed 0 bases at V and 2 bases at J, with 13 bases between. The germline gives CDR1 LNHNV, CDR2 YYDKDF (reference sequence). CDR3 DNA: TGTGCCACCAGCAGAGATGATTACGGTACCAACTATGGCTACACCTTC. Translated: CATSRDDYGTNYGYTF.

The V gene is TRBV10-2, the J gene TRBJ2-7; TRBD2 agrees at 8 bases. V lost 4 bases to trimming and J lost 5 bases; unmatched junction nucleotides: 13. The CDR3 contains 16 residues. Per germline, CDR1 WSHSY and CDR2 SAAADI. Here the CDR3 DNA reads TGCGCCAGCAGTGGGATAATAGCGGGACTGTGGAACGAGCAGTACTTC. Translation gives CASSGIIAGLWNEQYF.

The chain employs TRBV19 and TRBJ2-7, with 8 bases identical to TRBD1. V shed 3 bases and J 8 bases; nucleotides not matched to a gene: 9. The CDR3 is 14 amino acids. The germline V gene has CDR1 LNHDA and CDR2 SQIVND (reference sequence). DNA of the CDR3: TGTGCCAGTAGTATGGACAGGGTGCAGAGTAAGCAGTACTTC. Residues: CASSMDRVQSKQYF.

This clone was picked up a small number of times. The V call is TRBV19, the J call TRBJ1-1; D is perhaps TRBD1 (5 bases). Germline V gives CDR1 LNHDA, CDR2 SQIVND (reference sequence). CDR3 length: 14 residues. The ends were cut back, 7 bases at V and 6 bases at J, with 18 bases in the middle. The CDR3 DNA is TGTGCCAGTACCCCGGGCGGGGGAGTCGCTGAAGCTTTCTTT. It translates to CASTPGGGVAEAFF.

This sequence joins TRBV6-5 and TRBJ2-7; a weak D match, TRBD2 (6 bases). Germline V lookup: CDR1 MNHEY, CDR2 SVGAGI. The CDR3 spans 14 residues. This CDR3 reads CATQWLGSSYEQYF. CDR3 DNA sequence: TGTGCTACTCAGTGGCTCGGGAGTTCCTACGAGCAGTACTTC.

J is TRBJ1-2 and V is TRBV19, with D unclear. V lost 7 bases to trimming and J lost 3 bases, with 6 bases between them. The V gene's germline CDR1 is LNHDA and CDR2 SQIVND (reference sequence). The CDR3 loop spans 11 amino acids. DNA for the CDR3: TGTGCCAGTAATCAGGACTATGGCTACACCTTC. This translates into CASNQDYGYTF.